Below, one T cell receptor beta chain is given with its context. No cognate antigen has been identified for it. Per-base quality was not reported, and no clone a single base away is much larger than it. The sample originates from a study of graft-versus-host responses after intestinal transplantation (dated by TCRdb to about 2021). A note on the overall study: Multivisceral, liver-intestinal, or isolated intestinal transplants were received by the recipients. Every recipient was given anti-thymocyte globulin induction, followed by roughly 3 years of maintenance tacrolimus and steroids. Graft-versus-host and host-versus-graft alloreactive T cell clones were tracked in the graft, circulation and bone marrow after intestinal transplantation using bulk TCR-beta CDR3 sequencing. Alloreactive clones were identified by sequencing pre-transplant mixed lymphocyte reaction products and comparing them with unstimulated pre-transplant donor and recipient T cells. A peak of at least 4% donor T cells among recipient peripheral blood mononuclear cells was the definition used for donor T cell macrochimerism. The cohort enrolled about two dozen intestinal transplant recipients, one of whom was a retransplant, and a few patients without pretransplant specimens were excluded. Samples from three later patients were sequenced in-house on an Illumina MiSeq with MiXCR processing rather than by the commercial service. What the authors observed across the whole study: High GvH to HvG T cell clonal ratios were observed in the allografts of patients with donor T cell macrochimerism. GvH clones were found in recipient bone marrow, and some of the GvH clones appeared earlier in ileal mucosa or blood, which is consistent with an intestinal mucosal origin. Early after transplant, peak levels of circulating GvH clones were associated with declines in HvG clones. The relatively low number and heterogeneity of intestinal transplant patients limited the conclusions.

V loses 5 bases of germline sequence and J loses 4 bases, and the interval between the two ends is 21 bases. From the germline V gene, CDR1 is MDHEN and CDR2 is SYDVKM. The CDR3, cysteine through phenylalanine, is 17 amino acids long. Solely the CDR3 DNA is kept, with 51 bases framed from the first base. Library prep was done by the immunoSEQ multiplex PCR assay. For most patients, high-throughput TCR-beta CDR3 sequencing of genomic DNA was performed by Adaptive Biotechnologies. Under the source paper's analysis protocol: Adaptive's ImmunoSEQ software supplied the TCR sequencing data for about 18 patients, while MiXCR and VDJtools were used to process a few other patients. CDR3 nucleotide sequences shared by donor and recipient were removed because the origin of these sequences could not be assigned. To count as alloreactive, a clone needed at least 2-fold expansion over unstimulated cells and a minimum CFSE-low frequency of 0.002% (template counts) or 0.001% (read counts). Clones detected in sequenced pre-transplant spleen, lymph node, or MLR CFSE-low populations of the donor or recipient were defined as mappable. The cumulative frequency of alloreactive clones was calculated as a percentage of all sequences, weighted by copy number. TCRdb carries this immuneACCESS record with in-frame sequences only. Its versions omit some clonotypes, under half of them owing to an unresolved V gene in the studies checked, with the rest unexplained. V, J and clone size derive from that table, while D and trimming were established from the DNA sequence. A total of about 9,800 clones appear in this sample, around 90% of them only once. The top ten clones comprise approximately 2.2% of the sample.

Blood samples were collected up to 4 times in the first month after transplant and then at least monthly when available. The TCR comes from a human patient who received an intestinal transplant, so some T cells may come from the graft donor. Specimen: PBMCs, collected just over 42 days after intestinal transplant. In this chain, TRBV28 is recombined with TRBJ1-3, with the D gene too uncertain to name. Here the CDR3 is given as CASSRNALMGSGNTIYF. The DNA sequence follows: TGTGCCAGCAGTCGGAACGCCCTCATGGGCTCGGGAAACACCATATATTTT.